This entry lists 26 T cell receptor beta chains sequenced from one sample in a study of blood T cell repertoires in COVID-19. Libraries were prepared by immunoSEQ multiplex PCR; TCRdb keeps only in-frame clonotypes and omits some of them. The sample carries tens of thousands of clones, just over 85% recorded once. Input material: peripheral blood. The receptor source for this set is a human donor in a cohort sampled during active COVID-19.

This chain connects TRBV28 to TRBJ2-2, with 8 bases lining up with TRBD2. Germline loops: CDR1 MDHEN, CDR2 SYDVKM. CDR3 size: 15 residues. The ends lost 5 bases at V and 4 bases at J; junction bases unmatched: 6. In DNA, the CDR3 is TGTGCCAGCAGTCAAACAGCGGGAGTCACCGGGGAGCTGTTTTTT. Protein sequence: CASSQTAGVTGELFF.

This clone was seen only once. The chain recombines TRBV5-5 with TRBJ1-2; 8 bases align to TRBD1. Germline trimming cut 3 bases from V and 8 bases from J; bases unmatched to any gene: 15. The length of the CDR3 is 16 residues. Germline CDR1 SGHKS, CDR2 YYEKEE (reference sequence). The CDR3 sequence: CASSSLPAGGQEGYTF. The DNA for the CDR3 is TGTGCCAGCAGCTCACTGCCGGCAGGGGGCCAAGAAGGCTACACCTTC.

The chain joins TRBV2 to TRBJ1-5, with TRBD1 matching 10 bases. The ends lost 8 bases at V and 7 bases at J; junction bases unmatched: 11. CDR3 size: 15 residues. Looked up from germline, CDR1 is SNHLY and CDR2 is FYNNEI. This chain's CDR3 is CASGTTGGAGQPQHF. As DNA, the CDR3 is TGTGCCAGCGGAACGACAGGGGGCGCGGGGCAGCCCCAGCATTTT.

This clone showed up just once. The chain carries TRBV28 and TRBJ2-7, with a possible D match to TRBD1 (7 bases). V shed 7 bases and J shed 7 bases, with 29 bases lying between them. The CDR3 consists of 17 residues. Germline CDR1 is MDHEN and CDR2 is SYDVKM. CDR3 protein: CASTPGWRGDSPREQYF. In nucleotides, the CDR3 is TGTGCCAGCACCCCTGGGTGGAGGGGGGACAGCCCCCGGGAGCAGTACTTC.

The chain combines TRBV5-6 with TRBJ2-3; maybe TRBD2 (7 bases). Germline loops: CDR1 SGHDT, CDR2 YYEEEE. This CDR3 is built from 15 residues. V lost 4 bases, J lost 0 bases, and 12 bases lay in between. The CDR3 protein is CASSLRGASTDTQYF. The CDR3 DNA follows: TGTGCCAGCAGCCTCCGGGGGGCTAGCACAGATACGCAGTATTTT. The complete variable domain, with remaining parts taken from reference TRBV5-6 and TRBJ2-3, reads DAGVTQSPTHLIKTRGQQVTLRCSPKSGHDTVSWYQQALGQGPQFIFQYYEEEERQRGNFPDRFSGHQFPNYSSELNVNALLLGDSALYLCASSLRGASTDTQYFGPGTRLTVL.

As concerns this clone: A read error may produce the germline difference seen at one junction end. The chain uses TRBV19 and TRBJ1-1; no firm D call. CDR1 LNHDA and CDR2 SQIVND come from the germline V gene (reference sequence). CDR3 length equals 15 residues. The CDR3 is CASSTTPTGNAEAFF. CDR3 sequence (DNA): TGTGCCAGTAGTACCACTCCGACCGGGAACGCTGAAGCTTTCTTT.

This rearrangement joins TRBV12-3 or TRBV12-4 to TRBJ2-7, with TRBD2 matching 7 bases. CDR3 length: 13 amino acids. V gave up 10 bases and J gave up 2 bases; unmatched junction bases: 8. The CDR3: CATSASGTYEQYF. The CDR3 coding sequence is TGTGCCACCTCGGCTAGCGGCACCTACGAGCAGTACTTC.

V is TRBV9 and J is TRBJ2-1; 9 bases line up with TRBD2. The CDR3 totals 14 residues. V lost 0 bases to trimming and J lost 9 bases; unmatched junction nucleotides: 4. The germline V gene encodes CDR1 SGDLS and CDR2 YYNGEE. This CDR3 is CASSVGGLAGEQFF. Here the CDR3 DNA reads TGTGCCAGCAGCGTAGGGGGACTAGCAGGTGAGCAGTTCTTC.

The chain joins TRBV6-5 to TRBJ2-4; 7 positions agree with TRBD1. Germline V gene lookup returns CDR1 MNHEY and CDR2 SVGAGI. The CDR3 loop spans 14 amino acids. Trimming at V came to 6 bases and at J to 4 bases, leaving 6 bases not matched to a gene. CDR3 protein: CASRPQGVKNIQYF. The CDR3, as DNA: TGTGCCAGCAGACCCCAGGGGGTGAAAAACATTCAGTACTTC.

V usage is TRBV6-1 and J usage is TRBJ2-1, with 9 bases matching TRBD2. The CDR3 totals 14 residues. Per the germline V gene, CDR1 is MNHNS and CDR2 is SASEGT. V gave up 2 bases and J gave up 10 bases; unmatched junction bases: 6. DNA for the CDR3: TGTGCCAGCAGTGAACCAGGACTAGCGTACGAGCAGTTCTTC. Encoded protein: CASSEPGLAYEQFF.

The CDR3 coding sequence is TGTGCCAGCAGCGTTTCTTGGGACAGCCCGTACGAGCAGTACTTC. Its translation is CASSVSWDSPYEQYF. This chain uses TRBV9 with TRBJ2-7; the match to TRBD1 covers 7 bases. This CDR3 has 15 amino acids. The V segment lost 2 bases and the J segment 4 bases; nucleotides outside the gene matches: 9. Germline CDR1 SGDLS, CDR2 YYNGEE.

V is TRBV3-1 (or the pseudogene TRBV3-2) and J is TRBJ1-1; TRBD1 might be the D (5 bases). Between the trimmed V and J ends, which lost 1 base and 5 bases, there was a span of 11 bases. The length of the CDR3 is 14 residues. Germline V lookup: CDR1 LGHDT, CDR2 YNNKEL (reference sequence). The CDR3 sequence: CASSQAAGRTEAFF. DNA for the CDR3: TGTGCCAGCAGCCAAGCGGCAGGGAGGACTGAAGCTTTCTTT.

This chain connects TRBV2 to TRBJ2-5, with 12 positions matching TRBD2. This CDR3 region has 15 residues. After removal of 6 bases from V and 3 bases from J, the junction contained 5 bases not matched to a gene. Germline CDR1 reads SNHLY; CDR2 reads FYNNEI. CDR3: CASSWTSGVEETQYF. CDR3 DNA sequence: TGTGCCAGCAGCTGGACTAGCGGGGTTGAAGAGACCCAGTACTTC.

The chain recombines TRBV24-1 with TRBJ2-3, with 7 bases that match TRBD1. The CDR3 sequence is 17 residues long. With V trimmed by 3 bases and J by 1 base, 9 bases remained unmatched. Germline loops: CDR1 KGHDR, CDR2 SFDVKD. CDR3 region: CATSDRDPDRGTDTQYF. The CDR3 DNA is TGTGCCACCAGTGATAGGGACCCCGACAGGGGCACAGATACGCAGTATTTT.

This chain links TRBV11-2 with TRBJ1-2; D is uncertain. The CDR3 covers 11 residues. CDR1 and CDR2 from the germline V gene are SGHAT and FQNNGV. Trimming pared 5 bases from V and 6 bases from J, leaving 7 bases between. The CDR3, as DNA: TGTGCCAGCAGCCTGAGAAATGGCTACACCTTC. This encodes CASSLRNGYTF.

This chain connects TRBV5-1 to TRBJ2-2, with D perhaps TRBD2 (6 bases). The germline V and J ends were trimmed by 4 bases and 4 bases, with 11 bases remaining between them. Looked up from germline, CDR1 is SGHRS and CDR2 is YFSETQ. The CDR3 has 14 amino acids. Written as DNA, the CDR3 is TGCGCCAGCAGCCCTCAGACTAGCACCGGGGAGCTGTTTTTT. Translating it yields CASSPQTSTGELFF.

The rearrangement uses TRBV12-1 and TRBJ2-7; TRBD1 is taken as the D call from the table, unchecked against the DNA. TRBV12-1 is deemed a pseudogene. The CDR3 runs to 17 residues. CDR3 amino acids: CASSFWVLVQGAYEQYF. The CDR3, as DNA: TGTGCCAGCAGCTTTTGGGTGCTGGTACAGGGGGCTTACGAGCAGTACTTC.

J is TRBJ2-3 and V is TRBV7-2; no reliable D call. Trimming removed 1 base at V and 4 bases at J, with 3 bases between. CDR1 is SGHTA, CDR2 FQGNSA, per germline. The CDR3 sequence is 12 residues long. The CDR3 protein is CASSLVSDTQYF. DNA for the CDR3: TGTGCCAGCAGCTTAGTCTCAGATACGCAGTATTTT.

The rearrangement uses TRBV7-9 and TRBJ2-1; 12 bases fit TRBD2. The trim removed 5 bases at V and 6 bases at J, leaving 5 bases unmatched. CDR3 size: 15 residues. Germline V gene data show CDR1 as SEHNR and CDR2 as FQNEAQ (reference sequence). CDR3 sequence (DNA): TGTGCCAGCAGCCCAGGACTAGCGGGATTCAATGAGCAGTTCTTC. Protein: CASSPGLAGFNEQFF.

This clone was detected only once. This rearrangement joins TRBV29-1 to TRBJ1-2; D is unclear. Trimming pared 4 bases from V and 2 bases from J, leaving 5 bases between. CDR3 length: 11 amino acids. Germline CDR1 reads SQVTM; CDR2 reads ANQGSEA. The CDR3 nucleotides are TGCAGCGTTGCACAGAACTATGGCTACACCTTC. Translation gives CSVAQNYGYTF.

The V gene is TRBV6-4, the J gene TRBJ1-1, with TRBD1 identical over 8 bases. Germline lookup yields CDR1 MRHNA and CDR2 SNTAGT. This CDR3 is 16 amino acids long. V shed 7 bases and J 1 base; nucleotides not matched to a gene: 11. Here the CDR3 DNA reads TGTGCCAGCAAAAGAGGAACGACAGGGGAGAACACTGAAGCTTTCTTT. Its translation: CASKRGTTGENTEAFF.

This clone was detected only once. The chain is built from TRBV3-1 (or the pseudogene TRBV3-2) and TRBJ2-1; no reliable D call. Germline V CDR1 and CDR2: LGHDT, YNNKEL (reference sequence). V lost 4 bases and J lost 7, with 14 bases in between. This CDR3 comprises 14 residues. Here the CDR3 DNA reads TGTGCCAGCAGCCGAAGGCAGGCAGGAAATGAGCAGTTCTTC. Protein: CASSRRQAGNEQFF.

V and J are TRBV28 and TRBJ1-1, with 9 bases matching TRBD1. Germline assignment: CDR1 MDHEN and CDR2 SYDVKM. The trim removed 5 bases at V and 4 bases at J, leaving 8 bases unmatched. This CDR3 contains 15 residues. The CDR3: CASSPNRGRGTEAFF. The CDR3, as DNA: TGTGCCAGCAGTCCTAACAGGGGGCGCGGCACTGAAGCTTTCTTT.

This clone occurred once. V and J are TRBV7-8 and TRBJ1-2; 7 nucleotides align to TRBD1. V lost 0 bases and J lost 8; bases outside the gene matches: 6. The CDR3 extends over 14 amino acids. Germline assignment: CDR1 SGHVS and CDR2 FQNEAQ. This CDR3 reads CASSLAGGAGGYTF. The CDR3 nucleotides read TGTGCCAGCAGCTTAGCAGGGGGCGCCGGGGGCTACACCTTC.

This chain connects TRBV18 to TRBJ1-1, with TRBD1 identical over 7 bases. The CDR3 loop spans 16 amino acids. Germline lookup yields CDR1 KGHSH and CDR2 LQKENI. V was pared by 5 bases and J by 4 bases, with 13 bases of the junction left unmatched. The CDR3 DNA sequence: TGTGCCAGCTCAAAAACAGGGGCGAGGTCTGTCACTGAAGCTTTCTTT. Translated: CASSKTGARSVTEAFF.

This clone occurred a few times. J is TRBJ2-7 and V is TRBV6-5; D is ambiguous. Germline lookup yields CDR1 MNHEY and CDR2 SVGAGI. The CDR3 consists of 16 residues. V lost 0 bases and J 0 bases, leaving 12 bases between the germline ends. As DNA, the CDR3 is TGTGCCAGCAGTTACTCGAGTCCCCCGGGCTCCTACGAGCAGTACTTC. Protein product: CASSYSSPPGSYEQYF.